This TCR beta chain appears in the sequencing data of a study of T cell changes during pregnancy in multiple sclerosis. This clone was counted a few times. TCRdb keeps only in-frame clones here, not all; method: immunoSEQ multiplex PCR. The table lists over 85,000 clones, around 93% of them singletons. Germline V gene data show CDR1 as SGDLS and CDR2 as YYNGEE. This CDR3 has 15 amino acids. V gave up 3 bases and J gave up 7 bases; unmatched junction bases: 7. This receptor was obtained from a female donor in good health, enrolled as a control in a pregnancy study. The chain couples TRBV9 to TRBJ2-1, with TRBD2 matching over 10 bases. Material: peripheral blood, obtained in the first trimester of pregnancy. CDR3 bases: TGTGCCAGCAGCGCCAGCGGGGGGGCCGGGAATGAGCAGTTCTTC. It codes for CASSASGGAGNEQFF.